The 28 T cell receptor beta chains given below trace back to one sample, sequenced in a study of radiotherapy plus CTLA-4 blockade in lung cancer. Sequencing was performed with immunoSEQ multiplex PCR; in TCRdb, only in-frame clones are kept and a portion is missing. The sample lists about 51,000 clones, 77% occurring once. Sample: peripheral blood, taken from a patient treated with radiotherapy plus ipilimumab. The receptors derive from a human donor with non-small cell lung cancer whose response to radiotherapy plus ipilimumab could not be evaluated.

The V call is TRBV6-5, the J call TRBJ2-2; D uncertain. The CDR3 extends over 14 amino acids. Trimming pared 3 bases from V and 0 bases from J, leaving 5 bases between. Per germline, CDR1 MNHEY and CDR2 SVGAGI. The CDR3 region is CASSYSTNTGELFF. The CDR3 DNA follows: TGTGCCAGCAGTTATTCAACGAACACCGGGGAGCTGTTTTTT.

This sequence joins TRBV5-1 and TRBJ2-1, with D possibly being TRBD1 (6 bases). Trimming took 5 bases from V and 2 from J, leaving 11 bases between them. From germline, CDR1 is SGHRS and CDR2 YFSETQ. The CDR3 totals 14 residues. The CDR3 spells CASSKDRAYNEQFF. CDR3 nucleotide sequence: TGCGCCAGCAGTAAGGACAGAGCCTACAATGAGCAGTTCTTC.

The sample holds one count of this clone. The V and J genes are TRBV28 and TRBJ2-7; the match to TRBD2 covers 7 bases. Germline CDR1 and CDR2: MDHEN and SYDVKM. This CDR3 has 16 amino acids. V gave up 7 bases and J gave up 3 bases; unmatched junction bases: 15. The CDR3 loop is CASTHHGRGSYYEQYF. The DNA for the CDR3 is TGTGCCAGCACCCATCATGGGAGGGGCAGTTACTACGAGCAGTACTTC.

The rearrangement links TRBV7-9 to TRBJ2-7; 7 positions match TRBD1. Germline-derived CDR1 and CDR2 are SEHNR and FQNEAQ (reference sequence). V was clipped by 5 bases and J by 4 bases; unmatched bases: 2. The CDR3 runs to 12 residues. The CDR3 is CASSIQGYEQYF. In DNA form, the CDR3 reads TGTGCCAGCAGCATACAGGGGTACGAGCAGTACTTC.

The J gene is TRBJ1-4, the V gene TRBV2, with D unresolved. V was cut by 6 bases and J by 2 bases, with 13 bases left in between. The CDR3 covers 15 residues. Per germline, CDR1 SNHLY and CDR2 FYNNEI. In DNA form, the CDR3 reads TGTGCCAGCAGACCCTCATTCGGTACTAATGAAAAACTGTTTTTT. Its translation is CASRPSFGTNEKLFF.

The chain is built from TRBV6-6 and TRBJ1-2; D perhaps matches TRBD1 (6 bases). The ends were cut back, 4 bases at V and 8 bases at J, with 20 bases in the middle. Per germline, CDR1 MNHNY and CDR2 SVGAGI (reference sequence). The CDR3 covers 15 residues. This chain's CDR3 is CASSSPPRQERGYTF. CDR3 bases: TGTGCCAGCAGTTCCCCCCCGCGACAGGAGCGGGGCTACACCTTC.

This clone is labeled medium-sized. The gene calls are TRBV5-1 and TRBJ1-3; D remains unclear. The V gene lost 0 bases and the J gene lost 0 bases, with 7 bases spanning the gap. CDR1 SGHRS and CDR2 YFSETQ come from the germline V gene. The CDR3 totals 15 residues. CDR3 nucleotide sequence: TGCGCCAGCAGCTTGGACGGGAGCTCTGGAAACACCATATATTTT. Encoded protein: CASSLDGSSGNTIYF.

There are a few counts of this clone. The chain has TRBV10-3 and TRBJ1-5; D may be TRBD1 (5 bases). Germline loops: CDR1 ENHRY, CDR2 SYGVKD. Trimming took 3 bases from V and 6 from J, leaving 12 bases between them. The CDR3 is made up of 14 amino acids. The CDR3 spells CAISDGQGGQPQHF. In nucleotides, the CDR3 is TGTGCCATCAGTGATGGGCAGGGAGGTCAGCCCCAGCATTTT.

The chain recombines TRBV7-9 with TRBJ1-1, with D possibly TRBD1 on 6 matching bases. The germline CDR1 and CDR2 sequences are SEHNR and FQNEAQ (reference sequence). Trimming took off 2 bases at V and 4 bases at J, with 20 bases between the two ends. This CDR3 is 17 amino acids long. The CDR3 region is CASSLRSGSGRGTEAFF. CDR3 nucleotide sequence: TGTGCCAGCAGCTTAAGAAGCGGCTCAGGCAGGGGCACTGAAGCTTTCTTT.

The chain joins TRBV6-5 to TRBJ1-5; 7 bases fit TRBD1. The V segment lost 6 bases and the J segment 4 bases; nucleotides outside the gene matches: 6. This CDR3 comprises 14 residues. Germline assignment: CDR1 MNHEY and CDR2 SVGAGI. CDR3 coding DNA: TGTGCCAGCAGACCCAGGGGGTCTAATCAGCCCCAGCATTTT. It encodes CASRPRGSNQPQHF.

The chain links TRBV7-2 to TRBJ2-1; D is possibly TRBD1 (6 bases). Germline V lookup: CDR1 SGHTA, CDR2 FQGNSA. V lost 5 bases and J 5 bases, leaving 16 bases between the germline ends. The CDR3 totals 15 residues. For the CDR3, the DNA is TGTGCCAGCAGCAGGATTTTGGGGGCGAACAATGAGCAGTTCTTC. Translated: CASSRILGANNEQFF.

This chain links TRBV25-1 with TRBJ1-5; D not certain. This CDR3 is 15 amino acids long. From germline, CDR1 is MGHDK and CDR2 SYGVNS. Trimming left V 6 bases short and J 0 bases short, with 12 bases between. The CDR3 sequence is CASSEGGDSNQPQHF. In DNA form, the CDR3 reads TGTGCCAGCAGCGAGGGTGGGGATAGCAATCAGCCCCAGCATTTT. The full variable domain, in which reference TRBV25-1 and TRBJ1-5 provide the parts outside the CDR3, is EADIYQTPRYLVIGTGKKITLECSQTMGHDKMYWYQQDPGMELHLIHYSYGVNSTEKGDLSSESTVSRIRTEHFPLTLESARPSHTSQYLCASSEGGDSNQPQHFGDGTRLSIL.

The rearrangement uses TRBV18 and TRBJ1-5; a weak D match, TRBD1 (5 bases). Per the germline V gene, CDR1 is KGHSH and CDR2 is LQKENI. The CDR3 extends over 14 amino acids. Trimming removed 2 bases at V and 7 bases at J, with 12 bases between. The CDR3 DNA sequence: TGTGCCAGCTCACCAGCCGGGGGGGACCAGCCCCAGCATTTT. Amino acid sequence: CASSPAGGDQPQHF. The variable domain in full, completed from reference TRBV18 and TRBJ1-5, reads NAGVMQNPRHLVRRRGQEARLRCSPMKGHSHVYWYRQLPEEGLKFMVYLQKENIIDESGMPKERFSAEFPKEGPSILRIQQVVRGDSAAYFCASSPAGGDQPQHFGDGTRLSIL.

The V gene is TRBV27, the J gene TRBJ2-7; maybe TRBD2 (6 bases). The germline V gene has CDR1 MNHEY and CDR2 SMNVEV (reference sequence). Deletions cut 3 bases from V and 1 base from J, with 13 bases between. This CDR3 contains 15 residues. The CDR3 sequence: CASSFVYGSSYEQYF. The CDR3 DNA sequence: TGTGCCAGCAGTTTTGTATACGGGAGTTCCTACGAGCAGTACTTC.

This clone was observed once. The J gene is TRBJ1-2, the V gene TRBV25-1; possible D gene TRBD1, 6 bases. The CDR3 has 14 amino acids. Germline lookup yields CDR1 MGHDK and CDR2 SYGVNS. V shed 2 bases and J shed 6 bases, with 13 bases lying between them. In DNA, the CDR3 is TGTGCCAGCAGTGAAGCGGGGGGCTGGGATGGCTACACCTTC. Encoded protein: CASSEAGGWDGYTF.

This clone was seen a handful of times. This sequence joins TRBV4-2 and TRBJ1-5; the D is unclear. Germline loops: CDR1 LGHNA, CDR2 YNFKEQ. This CDR3 is 17 amino acids long. V shed 1 base and J shed 3 bases, with 16 bases lying between them. The CDR3 region is CASSQGKAESPNQPQHF. Written as DNA, the CDR3 is TGTGCCAGCAGCCAAGGAAAGGCGGAAAGTCCCAATCAGCCCCAGCATTTT.

The rearrangement joins TRBV7-8 to TRBJ2-5, with 11 nucleotides matching TRBD1. The length of the CDR3 is 15 residues. Germline V gene sequence: CDR1 SGHVS, CDR2 FQNEAQ. The V and J ends lost 5 bases and 7 bases, in that order; junction bases with no gene match: 9. CDR3 DNA sequence: TGTGCCAGCAGCGGTTTCCGGGACAGGGGGGTGACCCAGTACTTC. Translating it yields CASSGFRDRGVTQYF.

This clone has a handful of counts. The chain is built from TRBV7-8 and TRBJ2-1; unclear D gene. This CDR3 has 15 amino acids. The germline V gene has CDR1 SGHVS and CDR2 FQNEAQ. Deletions cut 4 bases from V and 0 bases from J, with 10 bases between. The CDR3, as DNA: TGTGCCAGCAGCTCTTTCCGTAGCTCCTACAATGAGCAGTTCTTC. Translating gives CASSSFRSSYNEQFF.

V gene TRBV18 combines with J gene TRBJ2-7; possible D gene TRBD1, 5 bases. CDR3 length: 14 residues. The germline V and J ends were trimmed by 3 bases and 1 base, with 10 bases remaining between them. Germline V gene sequence: CDR1 KGHSH, CDR2 LQKENI. Written as DNA, the CDR3 is TGTGCCAGCTCACCCGGCCAGGGATCCTACGAGCAGTACTTC. It encodes CASSPGQGSYEQYF.

The V call is TRBV2, the J call TRBJ1-6; TRBD1 aligns across 7 bases. With V trimmed by 3 bases and J by 1 base, 6 bases remained unmatched. In germline, CDR1 is SNHLY, CDR2 FYNNEI. This CDR3 spans 17 amino acids. The CDR3 DNA sequence: TGTGCCAGCAGTGACACACAGGGGTGGTCCTATAATTCACCCCTCCACTTT. Translation: CASSDTQGWSYNSPLHF.

This clone has only a few counts. The chain links TRBV6-5 to TRBJ2-2, with D tentatively TRBD2 (5 bases). There are 14 residues in the CDR3. Trimming stripped 7 bases from V and 4 bases from J, with 13 bases between. Germline loops: CDR1 MNHEY, CDR2 SVGAGI. Written as DNA, the CDR3 is TGTGCCAGCACCTTCGATCGGGGCACCGGGGAGCTGTTTTTT. Translated, it gives CASTFDRGTGELFF.

The chain couples TRBV28 to TRBJ1-1; 7 bases map to TRBD1. The CDR3 is 16 residues long. Losses at the gene ends were 1 base for V and 1 base for J; bases not matched to a gene: 6. Germline-derived CDR1 and CDR2 are MDHEN and SYDVKM. CDR3: CASSLYRGRTNTEAFF. For the CDR3, the DNA is TGTGCCAGCAGTTTATACAGGGGAAGAACGAACACTGAAGCTTTCTTT.

The rearrangement links TRBV7-2 to TRBJ2-1; 11 bases agree with TRBD2. V was pared by 5 bases and J by 7 bases, with 16 bases of the junction left unmatched. CDR3 length: 18 residues. Germline lookup yields CDR1 SGHTA and CDR2 FQGNSA. CDR3 sequence (DNA): TGTGCCAGCAGCCCTAATGGAGGGGTGGCTAGCGGGAGGAATGAGCAGTTCTTC. Translation gives CASSPNGGVASGRNEQFF.

This clone was seen just once. The chain employs TRBV5-1 and TRBJ1-5; D may be TRBD1 (5 bases). CDR1 and CDR2 (germline): SGHRS, YFSETQ. V was cut by 1 base and J by 6 bases, with 14 bases left in between. This CDR3 spans 15 amino acids. As DNA, the CDR3 is TGCGCCAGCAGCTTGCGCGGGGCATCAGGTCAGCCCCAGCATTTT. Translation: CASSLRGASGQPQHF.

The sample holds one count of this clone. The V and J genes are TRBV13 and TRBJ2-7, with D possibly matching TRBD2 (6 bases). Gene TRBJ2-1 matches the end of the DNA better, so the J call may be wrong. This CDR3 comprises 15 residues. The germline CDR1 and CDR2 sequences are PRHDT and FYEKMQ (reference sequence). The CDR3 region has the DNA TGTGCCAGCAGCTCCCCCGGGGGTGCAGTGGTTGAGCAGTTCTTC. Residues: CASSSPGGAVVEQFF.

This rearrangement joins TRBV19 to TRBJ1-5, with D hard to call. V lost 3 bases and J 2 bases, leaving 11 bases between the germline ends. From germline, CDR1 is LNHDA and CDR2 SQIVND (reference sequence). This CDR3 is 15 amino acids long. The DNA of the CDR3 is TGTGCCAGTAGTATCCTGCACAGAGGCAATCAGCCCCAGCATTTT. Its protein is CASSILHRGNQPQHF.

The rearrangement links TRBV7-3 to TRBJ1-1; D possibly corresponds to TRBD1 (6 bases). This CDR3 comprises 13 residues. Trimming pared 8 bases from V and 1 base from J, leaving 11 bases between. CDR1 is SGHTA and CDR2 is FQGTGA in the germline V gene. CDR3 residues: CASGRGANTEAFF. CDR3 bases: TGTGCCAGCGGGAGGGGGGCGAACACTGAAGCTTTCTTT.

To note about this clone: Mismatch with germline at one junction end may stem from a read error. This CDR3 is also generated by other DNA sequences in the sample. The gene calls are TRBV29-1 and TRBJ2-7; a possible D gene is TRBD2 (6 bases). Germline CDR1 SQVTM, CDR2 ANQGSEA. This CDR3 is built from 12 residues. In nucleotides, the CDR3 is TGCAGTGTTGCTCCTAATTGGGGGGAGATGTACTTC. Its protein is CSVAPNWGEMYF.